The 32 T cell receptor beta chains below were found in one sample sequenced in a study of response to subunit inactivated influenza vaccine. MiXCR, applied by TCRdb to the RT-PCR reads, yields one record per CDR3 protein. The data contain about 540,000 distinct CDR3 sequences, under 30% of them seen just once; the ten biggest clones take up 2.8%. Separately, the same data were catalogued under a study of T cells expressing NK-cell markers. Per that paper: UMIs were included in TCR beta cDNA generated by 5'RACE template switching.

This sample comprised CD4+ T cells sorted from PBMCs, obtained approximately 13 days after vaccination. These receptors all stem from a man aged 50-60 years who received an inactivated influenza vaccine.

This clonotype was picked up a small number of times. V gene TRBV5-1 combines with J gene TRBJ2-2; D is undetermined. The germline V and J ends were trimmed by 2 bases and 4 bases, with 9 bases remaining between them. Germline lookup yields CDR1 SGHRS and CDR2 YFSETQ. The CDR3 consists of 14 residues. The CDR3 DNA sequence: TGCGCCAGCAGCTTTGGAGAGCCCACCGGGGAGCTGTTTTTT. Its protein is CASSFGEPTGELFF.

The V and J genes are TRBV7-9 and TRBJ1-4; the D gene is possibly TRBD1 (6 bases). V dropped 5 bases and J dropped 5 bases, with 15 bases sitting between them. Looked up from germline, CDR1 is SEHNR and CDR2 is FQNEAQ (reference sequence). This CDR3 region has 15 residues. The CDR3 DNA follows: TGTGCCAGCAGCGACTGGGGGGCCGAGAATGAAAAACTGTTTTTT. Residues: CASSDWGAENEKLFF.

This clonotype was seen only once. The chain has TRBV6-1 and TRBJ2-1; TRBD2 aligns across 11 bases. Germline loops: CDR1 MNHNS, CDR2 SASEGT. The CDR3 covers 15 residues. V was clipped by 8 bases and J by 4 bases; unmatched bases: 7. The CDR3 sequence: CASPVAGGPYNEQFF. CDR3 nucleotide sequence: TGTGCCAGCCCCGTAGCGGGAGGGCCTTACAATGAGCAGTTCTTC.

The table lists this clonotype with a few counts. The CDR3 region is CASSEAGGRETQYF. The CDR3 DNA follows: TGTGCCAGCAGCGAGGCGGGAGGGCGGGAGACCCAGTACTTC. The rearrangement uses TRBV9 and TRBJ2-5; 9 nucleotides line up with TRBD2. Germline CDR1 reads SGDLS; CDR2 reads YYNGEE. The V and J ends lost 3 bases and 5 bases, in that order; junction bases with no gene match: 5. The CDR3 is made up of 14 amino acids.

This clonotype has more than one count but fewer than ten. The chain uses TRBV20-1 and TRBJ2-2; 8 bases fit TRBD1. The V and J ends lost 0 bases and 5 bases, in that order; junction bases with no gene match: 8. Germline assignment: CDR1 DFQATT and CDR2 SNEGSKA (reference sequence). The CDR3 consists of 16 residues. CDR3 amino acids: CSARDGARGQTGELFF. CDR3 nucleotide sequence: TGCAGTGCTAGAGATGGGGCCAGGGGGCAGACCGGGGAGCTGTTTTTT.

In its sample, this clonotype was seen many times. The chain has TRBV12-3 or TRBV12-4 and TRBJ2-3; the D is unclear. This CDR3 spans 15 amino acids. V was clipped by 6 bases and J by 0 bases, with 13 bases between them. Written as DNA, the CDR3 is TGTGCCAGCAGAAAGCCCCCATCGAGCACAGATACGCAGTATTTT. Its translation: CASRKPPSSTDTQYF.

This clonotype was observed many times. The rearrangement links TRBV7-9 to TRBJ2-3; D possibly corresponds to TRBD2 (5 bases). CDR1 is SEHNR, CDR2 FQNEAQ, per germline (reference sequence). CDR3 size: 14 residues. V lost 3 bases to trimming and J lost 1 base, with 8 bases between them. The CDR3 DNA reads TGTGCCAGCAGCTTGCGGGTGGGCACAGATACGCAGTATTTT. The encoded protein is CASSLRVGTDTQYF.

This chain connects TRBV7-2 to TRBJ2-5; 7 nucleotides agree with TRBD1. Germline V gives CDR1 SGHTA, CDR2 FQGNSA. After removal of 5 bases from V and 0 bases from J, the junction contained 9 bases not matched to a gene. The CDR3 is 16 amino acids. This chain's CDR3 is CASSGRTGLYQETQYF. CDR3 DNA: TGTGCCAGCAGCGGTCGGACAGGCCTGTACCAAGAGACCCAGTACTTC. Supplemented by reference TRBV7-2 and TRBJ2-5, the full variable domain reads GAGVSQSPSNKVTEKGKDVELRCDPISGHTALYWYRQSLGQGLEFLIYFQGNSAPDKSGLPSDRFSAERTGGSVSTLTIQRTQQEDSAVYLCASSGRTGLYQETQYFGPGTRLLVL.

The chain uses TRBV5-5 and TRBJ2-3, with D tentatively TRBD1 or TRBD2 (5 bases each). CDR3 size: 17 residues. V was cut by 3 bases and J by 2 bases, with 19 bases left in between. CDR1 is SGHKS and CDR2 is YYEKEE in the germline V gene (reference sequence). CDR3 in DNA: TGTGCCAGCAGCTCCGTGGGACGGGTGTCTGTCACAGATACGCAGTATTTT. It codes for CASSSVGRVSVTDTQYF.

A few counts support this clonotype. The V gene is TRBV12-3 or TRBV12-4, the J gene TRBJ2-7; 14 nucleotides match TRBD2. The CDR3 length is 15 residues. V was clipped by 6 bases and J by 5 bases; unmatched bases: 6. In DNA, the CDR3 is TGTGCCAGCAGGCCGGGACTAGCGGGAGCCCACGAGCAGTACTTC. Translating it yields CASRPGLAGAHEQYF.

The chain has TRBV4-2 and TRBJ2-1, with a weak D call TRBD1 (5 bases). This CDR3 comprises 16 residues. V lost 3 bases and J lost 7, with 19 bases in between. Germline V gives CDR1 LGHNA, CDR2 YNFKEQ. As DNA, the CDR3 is TGTGCCAGCAGCCACGCCCGGGCAGGGCAGAGGAATGAGCAGTTCTTC. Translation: CASSHARAGQRNEQFF.

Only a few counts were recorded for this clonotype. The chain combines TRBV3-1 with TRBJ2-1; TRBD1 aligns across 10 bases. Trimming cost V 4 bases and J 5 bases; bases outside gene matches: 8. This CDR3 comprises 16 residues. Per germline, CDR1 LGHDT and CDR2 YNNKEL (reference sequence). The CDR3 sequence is CASSLSGTGVNNEQFF. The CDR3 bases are TGTGCCAGCAGCCTATCCGGGACAGGGGTAAACAATGAGCAGTTCTTC.

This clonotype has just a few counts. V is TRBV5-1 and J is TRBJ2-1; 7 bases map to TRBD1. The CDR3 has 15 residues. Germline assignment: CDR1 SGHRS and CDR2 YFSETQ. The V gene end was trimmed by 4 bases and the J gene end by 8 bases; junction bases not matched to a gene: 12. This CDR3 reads CASSNTGEGVDEQFF. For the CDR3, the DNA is TGCGCCAGCAGCAATACAGGGGAAGGGGTAGATGAGCAGTTCTTC.

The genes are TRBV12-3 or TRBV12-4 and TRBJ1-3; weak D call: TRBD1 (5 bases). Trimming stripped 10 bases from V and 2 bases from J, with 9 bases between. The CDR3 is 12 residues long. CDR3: CATRAAGNTIYF. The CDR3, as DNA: TGTGCCACCAGGGCGGCTGGAAACACCATATATTTT.

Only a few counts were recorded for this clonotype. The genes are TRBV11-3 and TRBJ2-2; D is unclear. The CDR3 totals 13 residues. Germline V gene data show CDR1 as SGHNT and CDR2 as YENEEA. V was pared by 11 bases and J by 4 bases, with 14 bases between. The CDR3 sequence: CAPPLGCTGELFF. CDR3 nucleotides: TGTGCCCCCCCACTCGGCTGCACCGGGGAGCTGTTTTTT. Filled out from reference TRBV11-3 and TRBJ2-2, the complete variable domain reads EAGVVQSPRYKIIEKKQPVAFWCNPISGHNTLYWYLQNLGQGPELLIRYENEEAVDDSQLPKDRFSAERLKGVDSTLKIQPAELGDSAVYLCAPPLGCTGELFFGEGSRLTVL.

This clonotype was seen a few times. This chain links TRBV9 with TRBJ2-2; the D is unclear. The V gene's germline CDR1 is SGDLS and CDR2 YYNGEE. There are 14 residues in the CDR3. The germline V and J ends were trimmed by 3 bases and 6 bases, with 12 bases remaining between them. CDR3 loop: CASSGDGVSGELFF. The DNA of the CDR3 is TGTGCCAGCAGCGGTGATGGGGTATCCGGGGAGCTGTTTTTT.

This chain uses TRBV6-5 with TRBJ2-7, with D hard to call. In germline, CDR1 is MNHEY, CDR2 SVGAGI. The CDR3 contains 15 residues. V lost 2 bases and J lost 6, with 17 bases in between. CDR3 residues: CASSYARAHGIEQYF. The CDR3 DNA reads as TGTGCCAGCAGTTACGCCCGGGCCCATGGGATCGAGCAGTACTTC.

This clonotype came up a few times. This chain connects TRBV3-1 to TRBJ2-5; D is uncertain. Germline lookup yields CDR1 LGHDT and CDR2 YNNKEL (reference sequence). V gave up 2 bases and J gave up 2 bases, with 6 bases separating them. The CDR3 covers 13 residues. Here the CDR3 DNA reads TGTGCCAGCAGCCAACTTAGACAAGAGACCCAGTACTTC. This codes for CASSQLRQETQYF.

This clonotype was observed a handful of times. As DNA, the CDR3 is TGCGCCAGCAGCACCGGGACTAAGACAGATACGCAGTATTTT. It is translated as CASSTGTKTDTQYF. The V and J genes are TRBV5-1 and TRBJ2-3, with TRBD2 identical over 7 bases. Trimming cost V 4 bases and J 3 bases; bases outside gene matches: 5. The CDR3 runs 14 residues. Germline V gives CDR1 SGHRS, CDR2 YFSETQ.

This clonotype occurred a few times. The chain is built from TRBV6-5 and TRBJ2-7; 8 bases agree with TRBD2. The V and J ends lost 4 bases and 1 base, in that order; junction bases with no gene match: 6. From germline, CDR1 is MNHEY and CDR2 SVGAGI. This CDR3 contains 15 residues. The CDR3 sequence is CASSFWAGGSYEQYF. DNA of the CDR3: TGTGCCAGCAGTTTTTGGGCGGGGGGATCCTACGAGCAGTACTTC.

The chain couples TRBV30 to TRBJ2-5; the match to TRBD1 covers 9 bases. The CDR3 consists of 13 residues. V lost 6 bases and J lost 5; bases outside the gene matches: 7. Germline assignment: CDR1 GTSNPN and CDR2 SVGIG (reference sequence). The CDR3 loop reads CACPGTGKETQYF. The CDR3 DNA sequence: TGTGCCTGCCCCGGGACAGGGAAGGAGACCCAGTACTTC.

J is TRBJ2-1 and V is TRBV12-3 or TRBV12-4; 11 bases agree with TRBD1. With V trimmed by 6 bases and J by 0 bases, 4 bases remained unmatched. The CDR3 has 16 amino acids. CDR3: CASSAGTGGSYNEQFF. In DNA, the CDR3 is TGTGCCAGCAGCGCCGGGACAGGGGGCTCCTACAATGAGCAGTTCTTC.

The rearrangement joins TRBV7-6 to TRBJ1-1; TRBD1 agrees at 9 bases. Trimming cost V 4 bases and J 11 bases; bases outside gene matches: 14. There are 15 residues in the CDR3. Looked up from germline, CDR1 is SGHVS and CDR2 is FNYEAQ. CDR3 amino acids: CASSSDAGTGILAFF. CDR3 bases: TGTGCCAGCAGCTCCGACGCCGGGACAGGGATATTGGCTTTCTTT.

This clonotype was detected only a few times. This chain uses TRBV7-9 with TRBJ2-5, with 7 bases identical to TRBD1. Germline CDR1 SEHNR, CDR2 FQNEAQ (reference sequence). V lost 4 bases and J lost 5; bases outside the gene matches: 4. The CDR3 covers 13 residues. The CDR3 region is CASSWDSRETQYF. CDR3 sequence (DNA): TGTGCCAGCAGCTGGGACAGTAGGGAGACCCAGTACTTC.

CDR3: CASSYERGSYNEQFF. In DNA form, the CDR3 reads TGTGCCAGCAGTTACGAGCGCGGGAGCTACAATGAGCAGTTCTTC. This chain uses TRBV6-5 with TRBJ2-1, with 7 nucleotides matching TRBD2. Germline values: CDR1 MNHEY, CDR2 SVGAGI. V lost 2 bases and J lost 3; bases outside the gene matches: 4. CDR3 length: 15 residues.

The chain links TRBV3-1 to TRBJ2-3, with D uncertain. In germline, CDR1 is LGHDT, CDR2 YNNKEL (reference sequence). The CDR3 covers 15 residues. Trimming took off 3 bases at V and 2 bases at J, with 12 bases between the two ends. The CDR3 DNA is TGTGCCAGCAGCCAGACCAGGAGATCCACAGATACGCAGTATTTT. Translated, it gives CASSQTRRSTDTQYF.

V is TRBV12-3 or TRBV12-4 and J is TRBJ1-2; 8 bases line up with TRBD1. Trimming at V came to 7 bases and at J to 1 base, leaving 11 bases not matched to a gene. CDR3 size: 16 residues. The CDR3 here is CASMWAGQALNYGYTF. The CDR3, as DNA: TGTGCCAGCATGTGGGCGGGACAGGCTCTTAACTATGGCTACACCTTC.

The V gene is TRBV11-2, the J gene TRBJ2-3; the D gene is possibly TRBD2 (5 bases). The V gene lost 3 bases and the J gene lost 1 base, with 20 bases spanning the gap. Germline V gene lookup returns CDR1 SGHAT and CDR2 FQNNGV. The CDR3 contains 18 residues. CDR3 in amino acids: CASSFSLRLPGGTDTQYF. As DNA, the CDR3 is TGTGCCAGCAGCTTTTCCTTGCGCCTACCCGGGGGCACAGATACGCAGTATTTT.

The CDR3 loop is CSVGLAGDRNEQFF. The CDR3, as DNA: TGCAGCGTTGGACTAGCGGGAGACAGGAATGAGCAGTTCTTC. The chain joins TRBV29-1 to TRBJ2-1, with TRBD2 identical over 12 bases. The CDR3 totals 14 residues. The germline V gene encodes CDR1 SQVTM and CDR2 ANQGSEA. Trimming at V came to 4 bases and at J to 7 bases, leaving 5 bases not matched to a gene.

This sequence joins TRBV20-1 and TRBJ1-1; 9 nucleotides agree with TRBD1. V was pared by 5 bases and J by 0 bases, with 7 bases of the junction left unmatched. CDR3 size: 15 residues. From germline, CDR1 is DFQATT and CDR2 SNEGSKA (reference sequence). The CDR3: CSAYRGLSLNTEAFF. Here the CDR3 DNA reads TGCAGTGCTTACAGGGGGCTTTCTTTGAACACTGAAGCTTTCTTT.

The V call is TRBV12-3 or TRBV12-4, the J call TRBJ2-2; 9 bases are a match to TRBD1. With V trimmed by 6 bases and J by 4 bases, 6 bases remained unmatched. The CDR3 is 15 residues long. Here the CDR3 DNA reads TGTGCCAGCAGCCGACAGGGGGTTCGCACCGGGGAGCTGTTTTTT. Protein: CASSRQGVRTGELFF.

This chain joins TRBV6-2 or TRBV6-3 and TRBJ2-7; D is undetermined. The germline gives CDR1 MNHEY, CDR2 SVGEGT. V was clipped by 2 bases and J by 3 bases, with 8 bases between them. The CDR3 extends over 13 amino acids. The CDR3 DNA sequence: TGTGCCAGCAGTTACAGCTACCTCTACGAGCAGTACTTC. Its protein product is CASSYSYLYEQYF.